This TCR beta chain appears in the sequencing data of a study of cytomegalovirus exposure and HLA in healthy donors. The V gene's germline CDR1 is LNHNV and CDR2 YYDKDF (reference sequence). Trimming at V came to 0 bases and at J to 0 bases, leaving 8 bases not matched to a gene. There are 19 residues in the CDR3. Use of 60 Vbeta and 13 Jbeta primers characterized the PCR. Data came from immunoSEQ multiplex PCR; TCRdb stores just in-frame clones and leaves some out. The data hold 77,000 or so clones, with roughly 88% observed a single time. Material: PBMCs. The TCR originated in a man between 65 and 79 years old in good health and CMV-seropositive. The chain recombines TRBV15 with TRBJ2-6; 7 bases agree with TRBD2. DNA of the CDR3: TGTGCCACCAGCAGAGACGGAGCGGGACGGATCTCTGGGGCCAACGTCCTGACTTTC. It encodes CATSRDGAGRISGANVLTF.